Sequencing of this T cell receptor (beta chain) was carried out in a study of cytomegalovirus exposure and HLA in healthy donors. Primers: 60 Vbeta forward and 13 Jbeta reverse. Method: immunoSEQ multiplex PCR; TCRdb's copy keeps in-frame clones and lacks some. The data contain around 130,000 clones, around 77% of them singletons. Germline-derived CDR1 and CDR2 are MGHDK and SYGVNS. The CDR3 is made up of 16 amino acids. J lost 2 bases, V lost 4 bases, and 8 bases had no gene match. The sequence was collected from a man aged 18 to 29 in good health and CMV-seropositive. The sample consisted of PBMCs. The V and J genes are TRBV25-1 and TRBJ2-1; 7 positions agree with TRBD2. The CDR3 DNA follows: TGTGCCAGCAGTGGGGGGAGAGCGGGACCCTACAATGAGCAGTTCTTC. Residues: CASSGGRAGPYNEQFF.